This TCR beta chain is drawn from a study of blood T cell repertoires in COVID-19. CDR1 is MDHEN and CDR2 is SYDVKM in the germline V gene. The CDR3 is 16 residues long. With 6 bases removed from V and 0 bases from J, the gap between germline ends came to 17 bases. Patients from Seattle were sampled longitudinally, starting during active infection. Libraries were prepared by immunoSEQ multiplex PCR; TCRdb keeps only in-frame clonotypes and omits some of them. In the table there are more than 95,000 clones, about 94% of which are singletons. The chain recombines TRBV28 with TRBJ1-1; unclear D gene. Sequencing used peripheral blood. The sequence derives from a man in his forties or fifties with COVID-19, enrolled during active disease. CDR3 loop: CASSLPRGSMNTEAFF. DNA of the CDR3: TGTGCCAGCAGCCTCCCTCGGGGAAGTATGAACACTGAAGCTTTCTTT.